The next 13 T cell receptor beta chains were all read from a single sample in a study of early stage breast cancer tumors. Libraries were prepared by immunoSEQ multiplex PCR; TCRdb keeps only in-frame clonotypes and omits some of them. Of fewer than 50,000 clones in the sample, 55% to 75% are singletons; the top ten hold 7.2%. The material sequenced was blood. Receptors originate from a person aged 45-60 years with breast cancer.

This clone was seen only once. The rearrangement uses TRBV29-1 and TRBJ2-3; no clear D gene. This CDR3 has 14 amino acids. CDR1 is SQVTM and CDR2 is ANQGSEA in the germline V gene. The CDR3 loop is CSATPYVGTDTQYF. The CDR3, as DNA: TGCAGTGCTACGCCTTATGTGGGCACAGATACGCAGTATTTT.

The chain employs TRBV14 and TRBJ1-2; 10 bases map to TRBD1. Germline V gives CDR1 SGHDN, CDR2 FVKESK. This CDR3 is 16 amino acids long. Unmatched junction bases numbered 7, after V lost 2 bases and J lost 4 bases. The CDR3, as DNA: TGTGCCAGCAGCCAAACCCGGGACAGGGGAACCTATGGCTACACCTTC. It codes for CASSQTRDRGTYGYTF.

V is TRBV7-9 and J is TRBJ2-1, with TRBD2 matching over 7 bases. V lost 1 base, J lost 8 bases, and 17 bases stayed unmatched. Per germline, CDR1 SEHNR and CDR2 FQNEAQ (reference sequence). The CDR3 extends over 18 amino acids. The CDR3 sequence is CASSLGVGGRAIPYEQFF. The CDR3 coding sequence is TGTGCCAGCAGCTTAGGGGTAGGAGGGAGGGCCATCCCTTATGAGCAGTTCTTC.

The chain employs TRBV18 and TRBJ2-3; D possibly corresponds to TRBD1 (6 bases). The germline V and J ends were trimmed by 1 base and 4 bases, with 6 bases remaining between them. Germline-derived CDR1 and CDR2 are KGHSH and LQKENI. CDR3 length: 13 residues. The CDR3 region is CASSPQGADTQYF. The DNA for the CDR3 is TGTGCCAGCTCACCACAGGGGGCAGATACGCAGTATTTT.

This chain joins TRBV6-5 and TRBJ1-2; 11 nucleotides agree with TRBD1. Germline trimming cut 0 bases from V and 6 bases from J; bases unmatched to any gene: 3. Germline CDR1 reads MNHEY; CDR2 reads SVGAGI. The CDR3 sequence is 15 residues long. The CDR3 nucleotides are TGTGCCAGCAGTTACTCGCGGACAGGGGGCGATGGCTACACCTTC. Its translation is CASSYSRTGGDGYTF.

The V gene is TRBV5-1, the J gene TRBJ2-2; TRBD2 aligns across 10 bases. J gave up 5 bases and V 2 bases, and 6 bases lay outside the gene matches. CDR3 length equals 16 residues. Germline V lookup: CDR1 SGHRS, CDR2 YFSETQ. CDR3 sequence (DNA): TGCGCCAGCAGCTTTTCCGGACTAGCGGAAACCGGGGAGCTGTTTTTT. Translation: CASSFSGLAETGELFF.

This clone was counted between two and nine times. V is TRBV2 and J is TRBJ1-4; TRBD1 is a possible D gene (5 bases). This CDR3 is built from 15 residues. Between the trimmed V and J ends, which lost 7 bases and 3 bases, there was a span of 15 bases. Germline CDR1 reads SNHLY; CDR2 reads FYNNEI. In nucleotides, the CDR3 is TGTGCCAGCAACCTAAATGGGGGGTCTAATGAAAAACTGTTTTTT. Protein product: CASNLNGGSNEKLFF. The entire variable domain, with the rest obtained from reference TRBV2 and TRBJ1-4, is as follows: EPEVTQTPSHQVTQMGQEVILRCVPISNHLYFYWYRQILGQKVEFLVSFYNNEISEKSEIFDDQFSVERPDGSNFTLKIRSTKLEDSAMYFCASNLNGGSNEKLFFGSGTQLSVL.

The chain is built from TRBV27 and TRBJ2-3; 11 positions agree with TRBD2. The germline V gene encodes CDR1 MNHEY and CDR2 SMNVEV (reference sequence). With 1 base clipped from V and 3 bases from J, the junction kept 3 bases outside the gene matches. The CDR3 has 16 amino acids. CDR3: CASSLYASGGTDTQYF. CDR3 coding DNA: TGTGCCAGCAGTTTATACGCTAGCGGGGGGACAGATACGCAGTATTTT.

The J gene is TRBJ2-5, the V gene TRBV27; D might be TRBD2 (6 bases). This CDR3 contains 14 residues. V dropped 3 bases and J dropped 4 bases, with 12 bases sitting between them. Germline V gives CDR1 MNHEY, CDR2 SMNVEV (reference sequence). Here the CDR3 DNA reads TGTGCCAGCAGTTTCTGGGCCGGGGGAGAGACCCAGTACTTC. Residues: CASSFWAGGETQYF.

This clone was observed a few times. The chain joins TRBV12-5 to TRBJ2-7; 8 positions agree with TRBD1. Germline values: CDR1 LGHNT, CDR2 FRNRAP. The CDR3 sequence is 14 residues long. V shed 1 base, J shed 6 bases, and the junction held 5 bases outside the gene matches. CDR3 DNA sequence: TGTGCTAGTGGTTTGGGTCAGGGGGCCAGCGAGCAGTACTTC. It is translated as CASGLGQGASEQYF.

This sequence joins TRBV18 and TRBJ2-1; D might be TRBD2 (6 bases). V was shortened by 3 bases and J by 13 bases, with 16 bases between the two germline ends. Germline CDR1 KGHSH, CDR2 LQKENI. This CDR3 contains 13 residues. The CDR3 DNA reads as TGTGCCAGCTCACCCGGAGGGGATGGTGGACAGTTCTTC. It yields the protein CASSPGGDGGQFF.

The V and J genes are TRBV6-1 and TRBJ2-1, with TRBD2 matching over 12 bases. V lost 5 bases, J lost 10 bases, and 9 bases stayed unmatched. Germline assignment: CDR1 MNHNS and CDR2 SASEGT. The CDR3 spans 15 residues. The CDR3 loop is CASSLGLAGGREQFF. CDR3 nucleotides: TGTGCCAGCAGTCTTGGGCTAGCGGGGGGGCGAGAGCAGTTCTTC.

The CDR3 loop reads CASSVDIASGGAKDTQYF. As DNA, the CDR3 is TGTGCCAGCAGCGTAGATATCGCTAGCGGGGGGGCTAAAGATACGCAGTATTTT. The chain links TRBV9 to TRBJ2-3; 12 nucleotides line up with TRBD2. The CDR3 consists of 18 residues. The ends lost 0 bases at V and 5 bases at J; junction bases unmatched: 10. The V gene's germline CDR1 is SGDLS and CDR2 YYNGEE.